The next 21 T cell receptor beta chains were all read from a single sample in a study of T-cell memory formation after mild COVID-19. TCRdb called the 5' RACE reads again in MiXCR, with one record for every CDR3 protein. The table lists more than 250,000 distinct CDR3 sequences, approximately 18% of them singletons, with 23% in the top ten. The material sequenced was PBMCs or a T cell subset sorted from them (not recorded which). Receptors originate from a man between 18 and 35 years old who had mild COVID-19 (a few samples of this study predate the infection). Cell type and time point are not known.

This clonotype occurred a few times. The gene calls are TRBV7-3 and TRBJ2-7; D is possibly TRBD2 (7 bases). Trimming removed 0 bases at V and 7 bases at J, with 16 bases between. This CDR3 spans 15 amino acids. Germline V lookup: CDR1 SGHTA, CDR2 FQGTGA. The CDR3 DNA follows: TGTGCCAGCAGCTTAACCGCCGCGGGGGCCGAAGAGCAGTACTTC. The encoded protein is CASSLTAAGAEEQYF.

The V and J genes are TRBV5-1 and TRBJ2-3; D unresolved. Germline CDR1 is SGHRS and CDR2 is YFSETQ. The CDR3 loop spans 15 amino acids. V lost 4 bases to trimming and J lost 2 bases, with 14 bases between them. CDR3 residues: CASSPLPFDTDTQYF. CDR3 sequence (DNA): TGCGCCAGCAGCCCCCTCCCCTTTGACACAGATACGCAGTATTTT.

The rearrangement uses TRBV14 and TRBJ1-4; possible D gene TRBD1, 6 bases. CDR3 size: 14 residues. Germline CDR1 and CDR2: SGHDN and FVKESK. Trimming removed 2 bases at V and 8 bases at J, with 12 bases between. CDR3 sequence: CASSQFLGQEKLFF. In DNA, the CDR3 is TGTGCCAGCAGCCAATTCCTAGGACAGGAAAAACTGTTTTTT.

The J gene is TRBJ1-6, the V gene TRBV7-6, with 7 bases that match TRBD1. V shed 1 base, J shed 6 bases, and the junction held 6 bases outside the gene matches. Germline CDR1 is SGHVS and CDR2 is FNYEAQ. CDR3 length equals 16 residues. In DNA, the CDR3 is TGTGCCAGCAGCTTAGGGACAGGAAATTTTAATTCACCCCTCCACTTT. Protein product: CASSLGTGNFNSPLHF.

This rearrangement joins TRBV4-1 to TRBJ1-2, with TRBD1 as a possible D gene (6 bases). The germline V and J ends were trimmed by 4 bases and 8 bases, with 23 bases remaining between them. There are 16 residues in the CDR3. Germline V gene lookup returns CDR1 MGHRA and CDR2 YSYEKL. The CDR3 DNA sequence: TGCGCCAGCAGCCCCGAGGGACCCAGGGGAGTTGAAGGCTACACCTTC. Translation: CASSPEGPRGVEGYTF.

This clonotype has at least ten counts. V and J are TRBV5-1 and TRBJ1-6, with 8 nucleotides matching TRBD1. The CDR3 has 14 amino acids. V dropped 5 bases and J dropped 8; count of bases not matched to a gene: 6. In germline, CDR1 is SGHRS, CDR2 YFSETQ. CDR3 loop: CASRSDREYSPLHF. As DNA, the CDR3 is TGCGCCAGCAGATCGGACAGGGAATATTCACCCCTCCACTTT.

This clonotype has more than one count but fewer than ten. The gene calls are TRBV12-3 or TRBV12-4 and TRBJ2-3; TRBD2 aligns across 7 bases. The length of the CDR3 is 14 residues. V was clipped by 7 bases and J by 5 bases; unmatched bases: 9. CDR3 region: CASTWGGMRDTQYF. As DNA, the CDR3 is TGTGCCAGCACCTGGGGGGGAATGAGAGATACGCAGTATTTT.

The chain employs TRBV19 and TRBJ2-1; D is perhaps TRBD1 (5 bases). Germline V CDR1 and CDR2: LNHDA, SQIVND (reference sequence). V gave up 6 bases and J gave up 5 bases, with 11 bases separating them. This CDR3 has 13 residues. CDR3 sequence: CASREDRDNEQFF. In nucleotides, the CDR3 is TGTGCCAGTAGGGAAGACAGAGACAATGAGCAGTTCTTC.

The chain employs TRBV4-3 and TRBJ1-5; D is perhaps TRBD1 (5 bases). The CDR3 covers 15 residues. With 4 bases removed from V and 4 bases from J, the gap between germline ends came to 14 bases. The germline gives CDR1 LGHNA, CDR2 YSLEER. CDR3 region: CASSPGTAPNQPQHF. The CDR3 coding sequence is TGCGCCAGCAGCCCGGGGACGGCGCCAAATCAGCCCCAGCATTTT.

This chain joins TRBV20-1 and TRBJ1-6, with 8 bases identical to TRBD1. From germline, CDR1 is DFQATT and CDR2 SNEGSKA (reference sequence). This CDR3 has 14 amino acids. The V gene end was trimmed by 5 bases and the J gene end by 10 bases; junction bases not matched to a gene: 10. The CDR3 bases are TGCAGTGCTCACAGGGGGGGAAATTCCTCACCCCTCCACTTT. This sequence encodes CSAHRGGNSSPLHF.

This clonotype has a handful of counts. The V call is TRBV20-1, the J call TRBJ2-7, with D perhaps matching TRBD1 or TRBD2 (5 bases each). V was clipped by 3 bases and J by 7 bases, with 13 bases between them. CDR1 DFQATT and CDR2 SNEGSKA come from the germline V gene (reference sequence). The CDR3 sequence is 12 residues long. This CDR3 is CSARSGAGEQYF. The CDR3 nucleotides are TGCAGTGCTAGGTCCGGGGCTGGAGAGCAGTACTTC.

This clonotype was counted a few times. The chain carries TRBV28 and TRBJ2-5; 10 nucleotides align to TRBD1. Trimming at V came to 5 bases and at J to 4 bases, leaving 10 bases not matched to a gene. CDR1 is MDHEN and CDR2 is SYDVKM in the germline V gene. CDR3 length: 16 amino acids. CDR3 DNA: TGTGCCAGCAGTACGGGACAGGGGTGGGAAGGAGAGACCCAGTACTTC. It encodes CASSTGQGWEGETQYF. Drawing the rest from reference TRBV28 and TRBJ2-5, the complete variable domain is DVKVTQSSRYLVKRTGEKVFLECVQDMDHENMFWYRQDPGLGLRLIYFSYDVKMKEKGDIPEGYSVSREKKERFSLILESASTNQTSMYLCASSTGQGWEGETQYFGPGTRLLVL.

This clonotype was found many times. The CDR3 loop is CASSRYEADTQYF. In DNA form, the CDR3 reads TGCGCCAGCAGTCGCTACGAGGCAGATACGCAGTATTTT. The chain carries TRBV5-1 and TRBJ2-3; no definite D call. This CDR3 has 13 residues. Trimming took off 5 bases at V and 4 bases at J, with 11 bases between the two ends. Per germline, CDR1 SGHRS and CDR2 YFSETQ.

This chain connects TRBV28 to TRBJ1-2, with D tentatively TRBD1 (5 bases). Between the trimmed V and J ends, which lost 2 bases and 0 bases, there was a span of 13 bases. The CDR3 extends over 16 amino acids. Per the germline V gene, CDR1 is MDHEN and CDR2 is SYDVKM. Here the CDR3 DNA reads TGTGCCAGCAGTTTACCCCGACAGAATACTAACTATGGCTACACCTTC. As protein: CASSLPRQNTNYGYTF.

The CDR3 DNA is TGTGCCAGCAGCCTCACGGGGGACGGTGGCTACACCTTC. Residues: CASSLTGDGGYTF. This rearrangement joins TRBV12-3 or TRBV12-4 to TRBJ1-2, with a possible D match to TRBD1 (5 bases). This CDR3 region has 13 residues. Trimming stripped 6 bases from V and 7 bases from J, with 15 bases between.

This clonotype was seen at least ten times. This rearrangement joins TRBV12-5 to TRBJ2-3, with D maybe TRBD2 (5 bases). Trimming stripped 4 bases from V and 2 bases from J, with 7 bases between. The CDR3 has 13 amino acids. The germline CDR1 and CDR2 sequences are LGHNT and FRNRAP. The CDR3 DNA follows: TGTGCTAGTGGTTCCGGGGACACAGATACGCAGTATTTT. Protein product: CASGSGDTDTQYF.

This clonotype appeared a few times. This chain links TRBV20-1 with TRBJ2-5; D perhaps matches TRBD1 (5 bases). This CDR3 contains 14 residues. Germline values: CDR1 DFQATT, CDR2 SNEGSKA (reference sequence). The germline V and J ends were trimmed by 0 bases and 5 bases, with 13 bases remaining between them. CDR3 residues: CSARDRIGAETQYF. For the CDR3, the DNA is TGCAGTGCTAGAGATCGGATAGGGGCGGAGACCCAGTACTTC.

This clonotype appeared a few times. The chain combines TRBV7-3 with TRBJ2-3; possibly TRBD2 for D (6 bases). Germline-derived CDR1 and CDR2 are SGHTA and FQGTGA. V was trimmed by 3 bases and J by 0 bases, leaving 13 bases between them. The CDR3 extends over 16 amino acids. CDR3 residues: CASSFGSGESTDTQYF. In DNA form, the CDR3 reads TGTGCCAGCAGCTTCGGGTCGGGGGAGAGCACAGATACGCAGTATTTT. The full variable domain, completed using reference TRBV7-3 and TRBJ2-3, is GAGVSQTPSNKVTEKGKYVELRCDPISGHTALYWYRQSLGQGPEFLIYFQGTGAADDSGLPNDRFFAVRPEGSVSTLKIQRTERGDSAVYLCASSFGSGESTDTQYFGPGTRLTVL.

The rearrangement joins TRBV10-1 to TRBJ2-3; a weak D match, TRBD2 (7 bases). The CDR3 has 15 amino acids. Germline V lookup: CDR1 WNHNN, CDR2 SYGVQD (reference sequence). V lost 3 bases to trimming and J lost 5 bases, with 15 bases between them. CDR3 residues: CASSDGGGGRDTQYF. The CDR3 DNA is TGCGCCAGCAGTGACGGGGGCGGGGGAAGAGATACGCAGTATTTT.

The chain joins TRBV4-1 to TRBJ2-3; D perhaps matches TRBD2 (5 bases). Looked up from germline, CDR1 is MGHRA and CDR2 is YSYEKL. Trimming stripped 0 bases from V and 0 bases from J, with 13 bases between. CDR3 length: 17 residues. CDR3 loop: CASSQDTDGISTDTQYF. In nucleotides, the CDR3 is TGCGCCAGCAGCCAAGATACGGACGGGATTAGCACAGATACGCAGTATTTT.

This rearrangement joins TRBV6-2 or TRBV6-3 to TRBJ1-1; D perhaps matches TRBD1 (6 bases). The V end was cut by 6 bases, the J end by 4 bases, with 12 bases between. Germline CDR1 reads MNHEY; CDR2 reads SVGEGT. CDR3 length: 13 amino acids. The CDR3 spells CASRLRGGTEAFF. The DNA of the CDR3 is TGTGCCAGCAGGCTCAGGGGTGGCACTGAAGCTTTCTTT.